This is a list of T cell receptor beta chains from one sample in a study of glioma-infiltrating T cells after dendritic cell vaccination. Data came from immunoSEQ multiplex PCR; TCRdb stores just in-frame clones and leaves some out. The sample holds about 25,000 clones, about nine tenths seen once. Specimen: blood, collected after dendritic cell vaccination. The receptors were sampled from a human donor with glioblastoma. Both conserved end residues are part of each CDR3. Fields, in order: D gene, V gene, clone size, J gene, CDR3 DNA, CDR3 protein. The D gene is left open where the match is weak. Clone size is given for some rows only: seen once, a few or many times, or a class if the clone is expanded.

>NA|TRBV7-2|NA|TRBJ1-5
TGTGCCAGCACCCCGACAAGCCTGAGCAATCAGCCCCAGCATTTT
CASTPTSLSNQPQHF
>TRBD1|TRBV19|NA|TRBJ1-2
TGTGCCAGTAGCAGGGGACAGGGGGCGGATGGCTACACCTTC
CASSRGQGADGYTF
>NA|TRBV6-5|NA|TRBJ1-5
TGTGCCAGCAGTTCCAACAATCAGCCCCAGCATTTT
CASSSNNQPQHF
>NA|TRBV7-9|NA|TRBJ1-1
TGTGCCAGCAGCCCGAGGGCGGGGGGTTTAGTTTTCTTT
CASSPRAGGLVFF
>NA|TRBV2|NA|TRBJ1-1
TGTGCCAGCAGGGGCATGAACACTGAAGCTTTCTTT
CASRGMNTEAFF
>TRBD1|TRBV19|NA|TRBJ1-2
TGTGCCAGTAGGGATAGGACAGGATCAAGAGGCTATGGCTACACCTTC
CASRDRTGSRGYGYTF
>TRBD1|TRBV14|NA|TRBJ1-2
TGTGCCAGCAGCTATGACAGGGGGCGAAGGGGCTACACCTTC
CASSYDRGRRGYTF
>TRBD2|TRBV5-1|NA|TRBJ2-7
TGCGCCAGCAGCTGGGGGGAGGGTGTCTACGAGCAGTACTTC
CASSWGEGVYEQYF
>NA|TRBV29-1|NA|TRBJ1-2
TGCAGCGTTGAAGATCTAGGCGGGGTTGGCTACACCTTC
CSVEDLGGVGYTF
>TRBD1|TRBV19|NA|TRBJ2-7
TGTGCCAGTAGTACAGGACAGGGGACCTCCTACGAGCAGTACTTC
CASSTGQGTSYEQYF
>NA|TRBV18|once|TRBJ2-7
TGTGCCAGCTCACCAAGGCGGGGGCACGAGCAGTACTTC
CASSPRRGHEQYF
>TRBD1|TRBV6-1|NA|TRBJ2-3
TGTGCCAGCAGTGGGGACAGGGCTGCGCAGTATTTT
CASSGDRAAQYF
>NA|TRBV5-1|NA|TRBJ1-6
TGCGCCAGCAGCCCGGGGAGGGACTACTCCTATAATTCCCCCCTCCACTTT
CASSPGRDYSYNSPLHF
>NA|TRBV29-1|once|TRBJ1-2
TGCAGCGTTCAGGTTCAGGGCCAAATCACTCATGGCTACACCTTC
CSVQVQGQITHGYTF
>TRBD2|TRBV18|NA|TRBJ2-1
TGTGCCAGCTCACTGGCTAGCGGGGGAAACAATGAGCAGTTCTTC
CASSLASGGNNEQFF
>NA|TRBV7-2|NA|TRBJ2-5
TGTGCCAGCAGCCGGGACTTCGGAGAGACCCAGTACTTC
CASSRDFGETQYF
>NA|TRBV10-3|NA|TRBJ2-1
TGTGCCATCAGTGAGCAGGGCGACGAGCAGTTCTTC
CAISEQGDEQFF
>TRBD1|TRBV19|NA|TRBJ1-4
TGTGCCAGTAGTGAGGGGACAGGGAACGAAAAACTGTTTTTT
CASSEGTGNEKLFF
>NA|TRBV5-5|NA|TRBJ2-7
TGTGCCAGCAGCCCCAGACAGGGAGGAAACGAGCAGTACTTC
CASSPRQGGNEQYF
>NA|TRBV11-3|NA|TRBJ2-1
TGTGCCAGCAGCTTAGAGTCCGGTGGCGGTAAGCAGTTCTTC
CASSLESGGGKQFF
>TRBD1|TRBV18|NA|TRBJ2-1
TGTGCCAGCTCTCCTAGTGCCGGGACAGGGGTGCATGAGCAGTTCTTC
CASSPSAGTGVHEQFF
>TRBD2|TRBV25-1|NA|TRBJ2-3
TGTGCCAGCAGTGAATCTACTAGCGGGGGGCTAACAGATACGCAGTATTTT
CASSESTSGGLTDTQYF
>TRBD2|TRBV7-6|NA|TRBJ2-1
TGTGCCAGCAGCCAGCGGGGGAGCAATGAGCAGTTCTTC
CASSQRGSNEQFF
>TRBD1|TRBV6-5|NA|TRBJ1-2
TGTGCCAGCAGGCAGACAGGGAGGTATGGCTACACCTTC
CASRQTGRYGYTF
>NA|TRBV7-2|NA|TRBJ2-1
TGTGCCAGCAGCTTAGCCTTAAAGGGGGGGGGTAAGTTCTTC
CASSLALKGGGKFF
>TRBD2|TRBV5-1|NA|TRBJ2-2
TGCGCCAGCAGCCCACTAGCGGGGGCCGGGGAGCTGTTTTTT
CASSPLAGAGELFF
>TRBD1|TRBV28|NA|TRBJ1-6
TGTGCCAGCAGAACGCACCCGGGACAGGGGGACGTCCTCCACTTT
CASRTHPGQGDVLHF
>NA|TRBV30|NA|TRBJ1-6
TGTGCCTGGATGGACAGTAATTCACCCCTCCACTTT
CAWMDSNSPLHF
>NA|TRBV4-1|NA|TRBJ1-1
TGCGCCAGCAGCCAAGATCGCAGGAACACTGAAGCTTTCTTT
CASSQDRRNTEAFF
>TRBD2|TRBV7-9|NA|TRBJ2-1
TGTGCCAGCAGCTCCAGGACTAGCGGAAATGAGCAGTTCTTC
CASSSRTSGNEQFF
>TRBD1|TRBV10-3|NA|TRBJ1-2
TGTGCCATCAGTGAGTTTAGGGGAGACAGGGGCTCTAACTATGGCTACACCTTC
CAISEFRGDRGSNYGYTF
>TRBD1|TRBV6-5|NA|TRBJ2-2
TGTGCCAGCAGTCCGCGACAGGGGCCTACCGGGGAGCTGTTTTTT
CASSPRQGPTGELFF
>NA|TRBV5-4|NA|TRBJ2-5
TGTGCCAGCAGCTTGGGGGGCTCGGAGACCCAGTACTTC
CASSLGGSETQYF
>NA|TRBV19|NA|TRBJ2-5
TGTGCCAGTAAAGGGGACTTTGAAGAGACCCAGTACTTC
CASKGDFEETQYF
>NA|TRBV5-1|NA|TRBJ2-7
TGCGCCAGCAGCTTGGACAGGGTTGAGAGCTACGAGCAGTACTTC
CASSLDRVESYEQYF
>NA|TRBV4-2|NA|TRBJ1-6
TGTGCCAGCAGCCAAGCGGGAGCTTCCTATAATTCACCCCTCCACTTT
CASSQAGASYNSPLHF
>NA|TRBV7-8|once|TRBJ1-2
TGTGCCAGCAGCTTACGGGACTCAAGGAGTGGCTACACCTTC
CASSLRDSRSGYTF
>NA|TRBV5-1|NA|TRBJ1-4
TGCGCCAGCAGGGGGCGGACTAATGAAAAACTGTTTTTT
CASRGRTNEKLFF
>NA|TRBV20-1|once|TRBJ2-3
TGCAGCCACCAGGGGCCCGATACGCAGTATTTT
CSHQGPDTQYF
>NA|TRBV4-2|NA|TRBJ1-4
TGTGCCAGCAGCCAAGACCCCGGGGAGGGGGAAAAACTGTTTTTT
CASSQDPGEGEKLFF
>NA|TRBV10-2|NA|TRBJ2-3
TGCGCCAGCCACCCTCAGGGGGATACGCAGTATTTT
CASHPQGDTQYF
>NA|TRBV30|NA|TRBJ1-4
TGTGCCTGGAGTGTATCTACTAGAAGCAGTGAAAAACTGTTTTTT
CAWSVSTRSSEKLFF
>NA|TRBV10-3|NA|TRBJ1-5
TGTGCCATCAGTGAGGGTGGGCATAGCAATCAGCCCCAGCATTTT
CAISEGGHSNQPQHF
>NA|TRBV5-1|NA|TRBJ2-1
TGCGCCAGCAGCTTGGGGGGGGACCTCTCCTACAATGAGCAGTTCTTC
CASSLGGDLSYNEQFF
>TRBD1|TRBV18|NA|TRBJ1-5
TGTGCCAGCTCACCACCGGACAGGGGACATCAGCCCCAGCATTTT
CASSPPDRGHQPQHF
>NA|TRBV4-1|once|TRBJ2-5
TGCGCCAGCAGCCGGGGGCCATTGGAGACCCAGTACTTC
CASSRGPLETQYF
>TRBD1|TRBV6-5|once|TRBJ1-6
TGTGCCAGCACCGGACAGGGGTCCAATTCCCCCCTCCACTTT
CASTGQGSNSPLHF
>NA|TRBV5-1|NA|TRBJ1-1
TGCGCCAGCACCCGATCCGGGCGGGAGGATAGCACTGAAGCTTTCTTT
CASTRSGREDSTEAFF
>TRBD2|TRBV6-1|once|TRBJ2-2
TGTGCCAGCATAGAGACTAGCGGGACTACCGGGGAGCTGTTTTTT
CASIETSGTTGELFF
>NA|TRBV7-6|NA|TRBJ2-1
TGTGCCAGCAGCTTAATCGGGGGAGTAGAGCAGTTCTTC
CASSLIGGVEQFF